The rows below give T cell receptor beta chains drawn from one sample of a study of OX40 agonist ivuxolimab in advanced cancers. Produced via immunoSEQ multiplex PCR; TCRdb's table is partial and in-frame only. This table holds around 23,000 clones, over 60% found once. Sample: CD4+ or CD8+ T cells sorted from blood, taken in a trial of the OX40 agonist ivuxolimab. Receptors originate from an adult with an advanced solid tumor such as melanoma, head and neck, liver or kidney cancer. Each CDR3 is given with its conserved first and last residue. The D gene is left open where the match is weak. Clone sizes are given selectively: once, few, many, or a class where the clone is expanded.

clone_size d_call j_call v_call cdr3_nt cdr3_aa
NA NA TRBJ1-5 TRBV19 TGTGCCAGTAGTATAGTAGGTACCCACCCCTCCAATCAGCCCCAGCATTTT CASSIVGTHPSNQPQHF
NA TRBD1 TRBJ2-7 TRBV7-9 TGTGCCAGCAGCCCTGAGGGATTTGGACAGGGCCACGAGCAGTACTTC CASSPEGFGQGHEQYF
NA NA TRBJ1-2 TRBV6-5 TGTGCCAGCAGTTCGTTAACCTCTGGCTACACCTTC CASSSLTSGYTF
NA TRBD1 TRBJ2-4 TRBV15 TGTGCCACCAGCAGAGTGAGGGGGACAGGCCCGATTAATAGATACAAAAACATTCAGTACTTC CATSRVRGTGPINRYKNIQYF
NA TRBD1 TRBJ1-4 TRBV13 TGTGCCAGCAGCGGATCAGGGGGCCGGTCTAATGAAAAACTGTTTTTT CASSGSGGRSNEKLFF
NA NA TRBJ2-7 TRBV7-7 TGTGCTAGCAGCTTTAGCAGGGGCCACGAGCAGTACTTC CASSFSRGHEQYF
NA NA TRBJ1-5 TRBV6-6 TGTGCCAGCGGTTTTTCCCATAGCAATCAGCCCCAGCATTTT CASGFSHSNQPQHF
NA NA TRBJ2-7 TRBV19 TGTGCCAGTAGTATAATATCGGCAGGGGCTTTCTACGAGCAGTACTTC CASSIISAGAFYEQYF
NA TRBD2 TRBJ2-5 TRBV6-4 TGTGCCAGCAGTGACAGGACTAGCGGGGGGGCCGGAGAGACCCAGTACTTC CASSDRTSGGAGETQYF
once NA TRBJ1-2 TRBV20-1 TGCAGTGCCACGAAGGGAGATGGCTACACCTTC CSATKGDGYTF
NA NA TRBJ1-1 TRBV29-1 TGCAGCGCCCATGCAGCCCGGAACACTGAAGCTTTCTTT CSAHAARNTEAFF
NA NA TRBJ2-7 TRBV6-5 TGTGCCAGCAGTTACTGGACAGATGGGGGGATGGAGCAGTACTTC CASSYWTDGGMEQYF
NA NA TRBJ1-5 TRBV4-3 TGCGCCAGCAGCCAAGCGACGCATCAGCCCCAGCATTTT CASSQATHQPQHF
NA TRBD1 TRBJ1-5 TRBV7-9 TGTGCCAGCGCGACAGGGAGTCGTCAGCCCCAGCATTTT CASATGSRQPQHF
NA TRBD1 TRBJ2-7 TRBV7-9 TGTGCCAGCAGCCCTTGGACAGGGGAACCCTACGAGCAGTACTTC CASSPWTGEPYEQYF
NA NA TRBJ2-1 TRBV27 TGTGCCAGCAGTTTAAGTTCCCCGGGAAACCAGCAGTTCTTC CASSLSSPGNQQFF
once TRBD1 TRBJ1-5 TRBV13 TGTGCCAGCAGCTTAGGGGACAGGGGGTCGGGTCAGCCCCAGCATTTT CASSLGDRGSGQPQHF
NA TRBD2 TRBJ2-1 TRBV7-6 TGTGCCAGCAGCTTGGAGACTAGCGGGGCCTACAATGAGCAGTTCTTC CASSLETSGAYNEQFF
once NA TRBJ1-1 TRBV15 TGTGCCACCAGCAGAGATATCGCAGGGACGTACACTGAAGCTTTCTTT CATSRDIAGTYTEAFF
NA NA TRBJ1-6 TRBV5-4 TGTGCCAGCAGCTCCGACAGCTATAATTCACCCCTCCACTTT CASSSDSYNSPLHF
NA TRBD2 TRBJ2-3 TRBV7-3 TGTGCCAGCAGACAAACTAGCGGGGGCACAGATACGCAGTATTTT CASRQTSGGTDTQYF
NA NA TRBJ2-7 TRBV19 TGTGCCAGTAGTATGGCCGGGGTCGGCGAGCAGTACTTC CASSMAGVGEQYF
once TRBD1 TRBJ1-1 TRBV14 TGTGCCAGCAGCCAGACAGGGACTGAAGCTTTCTTT CASSQTGTEAFF
medium-sized NA TRBJ1-5 TRBV6-1 TGTGCCAGCAGTGAATGGACGGGTTTTGGCCAGCCCCAGCATTTT CASSEWTGFGQPQHF
NA TRBD2 TRBJ2-3 TRBV7-3 TGTGCCAGCAGCTTAAGCGGGGGGGCCGGAGATACGCAGTATTTT CASSLSGGAGDTQYF
NA NA TRBJ1-6 TRBV13 TGTGCCAGCAGCGGGGGCCCGGGACCCTATAATTCACCCCTCCACTTT CASSGGPGPYNSPLHF
NA NA TRBJ1-5 TRBV4-3 TGCGCCAGCAGCCAAGAACACACCGGAGGGCATCAGCCCCAGCATTTT CASSQEHTGGHQPQHF
few NA TRBJ1-2 TRBV7-8 TGTGCCAGCAGCTTAGCGGGTATGGGTATCTATGGCTACACCTTC CASSLAGMGIYGYTF